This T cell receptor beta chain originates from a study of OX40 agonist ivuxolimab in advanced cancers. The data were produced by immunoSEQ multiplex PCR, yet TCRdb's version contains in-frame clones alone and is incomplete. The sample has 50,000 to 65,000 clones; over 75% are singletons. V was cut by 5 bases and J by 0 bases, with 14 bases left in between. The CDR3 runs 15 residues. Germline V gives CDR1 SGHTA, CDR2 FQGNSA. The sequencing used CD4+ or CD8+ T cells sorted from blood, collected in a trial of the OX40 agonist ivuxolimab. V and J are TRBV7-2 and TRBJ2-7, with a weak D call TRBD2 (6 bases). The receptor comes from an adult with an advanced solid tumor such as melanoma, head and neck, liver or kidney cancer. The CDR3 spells CASSPLAGNSYEQYF. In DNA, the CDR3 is TGTGCCAGCAGCCCTTTGGCGGGAAACTCCTACGAGCAGTACTTC.